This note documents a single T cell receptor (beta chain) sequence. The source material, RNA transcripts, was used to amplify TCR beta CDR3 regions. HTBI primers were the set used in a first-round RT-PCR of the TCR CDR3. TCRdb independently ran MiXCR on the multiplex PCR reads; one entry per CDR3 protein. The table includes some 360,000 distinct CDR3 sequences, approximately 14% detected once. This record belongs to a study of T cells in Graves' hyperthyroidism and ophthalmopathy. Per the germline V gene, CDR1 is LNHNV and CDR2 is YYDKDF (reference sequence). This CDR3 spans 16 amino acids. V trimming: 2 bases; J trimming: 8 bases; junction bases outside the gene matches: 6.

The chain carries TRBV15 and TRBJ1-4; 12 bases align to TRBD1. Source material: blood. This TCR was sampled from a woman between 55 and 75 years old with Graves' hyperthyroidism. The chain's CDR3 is CATSRTFGTGGEKLFF. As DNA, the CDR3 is TGTGCCACCAGCAGAACCTTCGGGACAGGGGGCGAAAAACTGTTTTTT.